Presented here are 5 T cell receptor beta chains from one specimen sequenced in a study of blood T cells in healthy people across ages (dated by TCRdb to between 2014 and 2017). Libraries came from 5' RACE. Sequencing was carried out with an Illumina HiSeq 2500. A second PCR of about 6 to 11 cycles was run with a J-beta primer mix and a sample-barcoded 5' primer. The public reads were run again by TCRdb, first through fastp at Q25 and then through MiXCR, and only productive beta chains were kept. Records with the same CDR3 protein are collapsed into one entry carrying the most frequent genes and DNA. The sample table contains 1.4 million or so distinct CDR3 sequences; only one count was recorded for approximately 43% of them. The ten biggest clones cover about 4.1% of the sample. The source material was blood. The receptors stem from a woman under 30 in good health.

This clonotype was seen more than once but under ten times. As DNA, the CDR3 is TGTGCCAGCAGCTTAAGTCTAGGTCGCCCGGCCAACGTCCTGACTTTC. The encoded protein is CASSLSLGRPANVLTF. The gene calls are TRBV7-3 and TRBJ2-6, with D hard to call. Trimming pared 1 base from V and 6 bases from J, leaving 13 bases between. Germline V gene data show CDR1 as SGHTA and CDR2 as FQGTGA. The CDR3 totals 16 residues.

The chain links TRBV4-3 to TRBJ2-1; 11 bases fit TRBD2. J lost 4 bases, V lost 0 bases, and 8 bases had no gene match. Per germline, CDR1 LGHNA and CDR2 YSLEER. This CDR3 has 18 residues. CDR3 protein: CASSQDELAGGHYNEQFF. CDR3 DNA: TGCGCCAGCAGCCAAGATGAGCTAGCGGGGGGACATTACAATGAGCAGTTCTTC.

V and J are TRBV12-3 or TRBV12-4 and TRBJ1-5; D call uncertain. V was cut by 7 bases and J by 8 bases, with 18 bases left in between. The CDR3 sequence is 14 residues long. The CDR3 here is CASKGPVMREPQHF. CDR3 sequence (DNA): TGTGCCAGCAAAGGGCCGGTAATGAGGGAGCCCCAGCATTTT.

The V gene is TRBV7-9, the J gene TRBJ2-1; D not resolved. V was clipped by 1 base and J by 9 bases, with 7 bases between them. Germline CDR1 and CDR2: SEHNR and FQNEAQ (reference sequence). There are 12 residues in the CDR3. CDR3 DNA sequence: TGTGCCAGCAGCTTAGAAGTCAGTGAGCAGTTCTTC. Its translation: CASSLEVSEQFF.

Here the CDR3 reads CSVEIQGRREQYF. For the CDR3, the DNA is TGCAGCGTTGAAATCCAGGGTCGGCGCGAGCAGTACTTC. The chain uses TRBV29-1 and TRBJ2-4; tentative D call: TRBD1 (5 bases). The J call may be faulty, since TRBJ2-7 better matches the DNA end. Germline-derived CDR1 and CDR2 are SQVTM and ANQGSEA. The CDR3 runs 13 residues.